A selection of T cell receptor beta chains follows, all from one sample in a study of blood T cell repertoires in COVID-19. Clones were read by immunoSEQ multiplex PCR, and TCRdb kept only the in-frame ones, dropping some. The table has about 210,000 clones, 83% seen once; the top ten hold 2% to 3%. What was sequenced was peripheral blood. Receptor source: a woman aged 40 to 50 with active or convalescent COVID-19. Each CDR3 is given with its conserved first and last residue. The D gene is left open where the match is weak. Some rows mark clone size as missing; the rest say once, few, many or name a class of expanded clone.

D	V	J	size	CDR3	DNA
.	TRBV5-1	TRBJ1-1	.	CASSKTDRGRQPNTEAFF	TGCGCCAGCAGCAAAACCGACAGAGGAAGACAACCGAACACTGAAGCTTTCTTT
TRBD1	TRBV5-1	TRBJ1-6	once	CASSFDRSGTGASPLHF	TGCGCCAGCAGCTTCGACCGTTCCGGGACAGGAGCATCACCCCTCCACTTT
.	TRBV3-1/TRBV3-2	TRBJ2-2	few	CASRQNGPGAGELFF	TGTGCCAGCAGACAGAACGGCCCCGGGGCCGGGGAGCTGTTTTTT
.	TRBV30	TRBJ1-2	.	CAWSSAGEGYTF	TGTGCCTGGAGTTCGGCAGGGGAGGGCTACACCTTC
.	TRBV7-2	TRBJ1-6	few	CASSLATTYNSPLHF	TGTGCCAGCAGCTTAGCTACTACGTATAATTCACCCCTCCACTTT
TRBD2	TRBV6-5	TRBJ2-1	.	CASRKTSGRYNEQFF	TGTGCCAGCAGAAAGACTAGCGGGAGGTACAATGAGCAGTTCTTC
TRBD1	TRBV3-1/TRBV3-2	TRBJ1-3	few	CASSQQGAGNTIYF	TGTGCCAGCAGCCAGCAGGGGGCGGGAAACACCATATATTTT
.	TRBV20-1	TRBJ1-2	.	CSASGSAAGSNYGYTF	TGCAGTGCTAGTGGTAGTGCGGCCGGGTCTAACTATGGCTACACCTTC
TRBD1	TRBV19	TRBJ1-3	few	CASSTNPDRGNTIYF	TGTGCCAGTAGTACGAATCCGGACAGGGGAAACACCATATATTTT
TRBD1	TRBV6-5	TRBJ1-2	.	CASGRDSLNYGYTF	TGTGCCAGCGGAAGGGACAGTCTCAACTATGGCTACACCTTC
.	TRBV28	TRBJ1-1	.	CASSLSGGQGTEAFF	TGTGCCAGCAGTTTATCTGGGGGCCAAGGGACTGAAGCTTTCTTT
TRBD1	TRBV2	TRBJ2-5	.	CASTGWGTGQETQYF	TGTGCCAGCACCGGGTGGGGGACAGGACAAGAGACCCAGTACTTC
TRBD2	TRBV2	TRBJ2-2	.	CASTLGTSGTGELFF	TGTGCCAGCACCCTAGGGACTAGCGGGACCGGGGAGCTGTTTTTT
TRBD1	TRBV10-3	TRBJ2-1	.	CAISDWDSRYYNEQFF	TGTGCCATCAGTGATTGGGACAGCCGATACTACAATGAGCAGTTCTTC
TRBD1	TRBV5-1	TRBJ1-2	.	CASSLVTTGGHGYTF	TGCGCCAGCAGCTTGGTGACGACAGGGGGTCACGGCTACACCTTC
TRBD1	TRBV6-5	TRBJ1-1	few	CASSLGQGGGTEAFF	TGTGCCAGCAGTTTGGGACAGGGAGGTGGCACTGAAGCTTTCTTT
.	TRBV6-5	TRBJ1-1	.	CASTPDNSLNTEAFF	TGTGCCAGCACTCCGGACAACTCGTTGAACACTGAAGCTTTCTTT
TRBD1	TRBV4-3	TRBJ1-6	many	CASSQGQGQTSPLHF	TGCGCCAGCAGCCAGGGACAGGGGCAGACTTCACCCCTCCACTTT
.	TRBV6-5	TRBJ1-4	.	CASSYGRDQGNEKLFF	TGTGCCAGCAGTTACGGGAGGGATCAGGGTAATGAAAAACTGTTTTTT
.	TRBV6-5	TRBJ1-1	.	CASSLDSNTEAFF	TGTGCCAGCAGCCTGGACAGTAACACTGAAGCTTTCTTT
.	TRBV29-1	TRBJ1-2	.	CSVERPWGGADYGYTF	TGCAGCGTTGAACGACCCTGGGGAGGGGCCGACTATGGCTACACCTTC
TRBD1	TRBV5-1	TRBJ1-1	.	CASSLVPPSTGGYTEAFF	TGCGCCAGCAGCTTGGTACCCCCCTCGACAGGGGGTTACACTGAAGCTTTCTTT
.	TRBV6-5	TRBJ2-1	once	CASSYENSYNEQFF	TGTGCCAGCAGTTACGAGAACTCCTACAATGAGCAGTTCTTC
.	TRBV11-2	TRBJ2-4	.	CASSLVGVAKNIQYF	TGTGCCAGCAGCTTAGTAGGGGTGGCCAAAAACATTCAGTACTTC
.	TRBV6-5	TRBJ1-1	.	CASTFEVRDTEAFF	TGTGCCAGCACCTTCGAGGTTCGGGACACTGAAGCTTTCTTT
.	TRBV6-5	TRBJ1-4	.	CASSQSQGPNEKLFF	TGTGCCAGCAGTCAATCACAGGGCCCTAATGAAAAACTGTTTTTT
TRBD1	TRBV5-1	TRBJ1-2	.	CASSLAGGANYGYTF	TGCGCCAGCAGCTTGGCAGGGGGCGCGAACTATGGCTACACCTTC
.	TRBV11-3	TRBJ1-6	.	CASSSNTDPGGYNSPLHF	TGTGCCAGCAGCTCAAATACCGATCCCGGGGGCTATAATTCACCCCTCCACTTT
.	TRBV6-5	TRBJ2-7	.	CASSTGGAYYEQYF	TGTGCCAGCAGTACCGGGGGAGCATACTACGAGCAGTACTTC
.	TRBV29-1	TRBJ2-3	.	CSVGAGQTDTQYF	TGCAGCGTTGGAGCTGGACAGACGGATACGCAGTATTTT
.	TRBV5-1	TRBJ2-4	once	CASSSSLAKNIQYF	TGCGCCAGCAGTTCAAGCCTAGCCAAAAACATTCAGTACTTC
.	TRBV14	TRBJ1-3	.	CASSQDDSFPTGNTIYF	TGTGCCAGCAGCCAAGATGACAGTTTTCCTACTGGAAACACCATATATTTT
TRBD1	TRBV6-5	TRBJ1-2	once	CASSYSGRGLYYGYTF	TGTGCCAGCAGTTACTCCGGCAGGGGGCTTTACTATGGCTACACCTTC
.	TRBV24-1	TRBJ1-1	.	CATSDRGWTEAFF	TGTGCCACCAGTGACAGGGGATGGACTGAAGCTTTCTTT
.	TRBV3-1/TRBV3-2	TRBJ2-2	.	CASSQDSEPNTGELFF	TGTGCCAGCAGCCAAGATTCGGAGCCGAACACCGGGGAGCTGTTTTTT
.	TRBV19	TRBJ1-1	few	CASSGRNTEAFF	TGTGCCAGTAGTGGGCGGAACACTGAAGCTTTCTTT
.	TRBV27	TRBJ2-6	.	CASSLRGHGANVLTF	TGTGCCAGCAGTTTACGAGGGCATGGGGCCAACGTCCTGACTTTC
.	TRBV30	TRBJ1-5	.	CAWSIPGQPQHF	TGTGCCTGGTCCATCCCTGGCCAGCCCCAGCATTTT
TRBD2	TRBV7-8	TRBJ2-7	.	CASSQGGLAGRYEQYF	TGTGCCAGCAGCCAAGGGGGACTAGCGGGCCGCTACGAGCAGTACTTC
.	TRBV6-5	TRBJ2-1	.	CASSLRGRSYNEQFF	TGTGCCAGCAGCCTCCGAGGGCGATCCTACAATGAGCAGTTCTTC
.	TRBV19	TRBJ1-3	.	CASSRSGSGNTIYF	TGTGCCAGTAGTCGGTCGGGCTCTGGAAACACCATATATTTT
.	TRBV4-1	TRBJ1-3	.	CASSQRLGGGPSGNTIYF	TGCGCCAGCAGCCAAAGGCTCGGGGGGGGACCCTCTGGAAACACCATATATTTT
.	TRBV3-1/TRBV3-2	TRBJ1-5	.	CASSHPTGLLNQPQHF	TGTGCCAGCAGCCACCCGACAGGCCTCCTCAATCAGCCCCAGCATTTT
TRBD1	TRBV27	TRBJ1-6	.	CASSLEGASNSPLHF	TGTGCCAGCAGTTTGGAGGGGGCGAGTAATTCACCCCTCCACTTT
.	TRBV6-6	TRBJ1-3	.	CASSYEGNTIYF	TGTGCCAGCAGTTACGAGGGAAACACCATATATTTT
TRBD1	TRBV9	TRBJ1-2	.	CASSLGTGGYTF	TGTGCCAGCAGTCTTGGGACAGGTGGCTACACCTTC
.	TRBV30	TRBJ1-2	.	CAWSSERRGYTF	TGTGCCTGGAGTTCGGAGCGGCGGGGCTACACCTTC
TRBD1	TRBV19	TRBJ2-3	.	CASSIVTGGADTQYF	TGTGCCAGTAGTATTGTGACAGGGGGCGCAGATACGCAGTATTTT
.	TRBV12-3/TRBV12-4	TRBJ1-1	.	CASSLGRTEAFF	TGTGCCAGCAGTCTAGGCAGAACTGAAGCTTTCTTT
.	TRBV25-1	TRBJ2-2	.	CASSEYIRGATGELFF	TGTGCCAGCAGTGAATATATTCGCGGAGCTACCGGGGAGCTGTTTTTT
TRBD2	TRBV27	TRBJ2-4	.	CASSPVSGGAKNIQYF	TGTGCCAGCAGTCCTGTATCGGGGGGGGCCAAAAACATTCAGTACTTC